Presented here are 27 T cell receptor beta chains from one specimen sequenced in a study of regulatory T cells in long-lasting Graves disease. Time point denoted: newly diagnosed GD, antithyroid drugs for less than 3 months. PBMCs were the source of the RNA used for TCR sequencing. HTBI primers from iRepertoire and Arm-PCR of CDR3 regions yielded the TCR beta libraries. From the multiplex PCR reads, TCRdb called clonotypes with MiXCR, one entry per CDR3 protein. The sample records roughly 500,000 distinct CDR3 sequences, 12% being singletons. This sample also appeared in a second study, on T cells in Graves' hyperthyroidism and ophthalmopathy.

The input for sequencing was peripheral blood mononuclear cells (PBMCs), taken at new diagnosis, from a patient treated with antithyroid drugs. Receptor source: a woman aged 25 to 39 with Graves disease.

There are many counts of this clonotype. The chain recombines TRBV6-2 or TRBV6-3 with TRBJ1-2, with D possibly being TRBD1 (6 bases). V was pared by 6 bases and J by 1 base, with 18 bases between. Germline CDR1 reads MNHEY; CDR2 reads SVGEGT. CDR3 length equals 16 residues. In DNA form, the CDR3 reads TGTGCCAGCAGGAGGACCCGGGACACGATTAACTATGGCTACACCTTC. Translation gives CASRRTRDTINYGYTF.

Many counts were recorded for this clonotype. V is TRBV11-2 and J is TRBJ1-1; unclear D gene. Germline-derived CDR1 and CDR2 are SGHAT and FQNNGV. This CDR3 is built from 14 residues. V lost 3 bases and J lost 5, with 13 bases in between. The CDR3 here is CASSLNGVETEAFF. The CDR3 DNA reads TGTGCCAGCAGCTTGAATGGGGTAGAGACTGAAGCTTTCTTT.

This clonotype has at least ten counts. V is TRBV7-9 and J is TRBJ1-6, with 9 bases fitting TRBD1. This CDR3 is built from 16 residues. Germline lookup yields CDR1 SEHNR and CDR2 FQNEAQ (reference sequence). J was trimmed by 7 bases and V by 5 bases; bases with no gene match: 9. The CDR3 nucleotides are TGTGCCAGCAGCATCGGGACAGGGAGGGCCAATTCACCCCTCCACTTT. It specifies CASSIGTGRANSPLHF.

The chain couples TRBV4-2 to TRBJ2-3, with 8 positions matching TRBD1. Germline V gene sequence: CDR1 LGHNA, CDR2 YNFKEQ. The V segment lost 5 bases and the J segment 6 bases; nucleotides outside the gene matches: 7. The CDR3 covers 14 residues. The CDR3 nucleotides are TGTGCCAGCAGCGAGGGACAGGAGTATGATACGCAGTATTTT. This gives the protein CASSEGQEYDTQYF.

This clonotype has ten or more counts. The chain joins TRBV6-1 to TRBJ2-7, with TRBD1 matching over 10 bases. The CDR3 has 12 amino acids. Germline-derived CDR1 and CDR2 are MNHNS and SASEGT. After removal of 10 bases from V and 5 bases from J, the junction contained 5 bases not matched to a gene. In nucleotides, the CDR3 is TGTGCCACCGGGACAGGGGCCCACGAGCAGTACTTC. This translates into CATGTGAHEQYF.

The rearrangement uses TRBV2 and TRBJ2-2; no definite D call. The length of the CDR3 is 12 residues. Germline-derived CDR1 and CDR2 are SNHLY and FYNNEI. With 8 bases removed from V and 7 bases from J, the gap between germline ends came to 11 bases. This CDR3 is CASGSSGGELFF. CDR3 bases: TGTGCCAGCGGGTCTTCAGGCGGGGAGCTGTTTTTT.

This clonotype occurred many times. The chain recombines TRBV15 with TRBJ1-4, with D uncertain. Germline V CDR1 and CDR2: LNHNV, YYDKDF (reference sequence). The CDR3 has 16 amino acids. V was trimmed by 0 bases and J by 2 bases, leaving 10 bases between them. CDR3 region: CATSRDQPRTNEKLFF. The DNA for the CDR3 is TGTGCCACCAGCAGAGATCAGCCCAGGACTAATGAAAAACTGTTTTTT.

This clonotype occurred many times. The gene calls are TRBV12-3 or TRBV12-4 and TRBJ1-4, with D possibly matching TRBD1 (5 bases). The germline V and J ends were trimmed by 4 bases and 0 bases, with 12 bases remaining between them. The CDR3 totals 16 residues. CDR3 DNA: TGTGCCAGCAGTTCTTGGGGCCCCGCAACTAATGAAAAACTGTTTTTT. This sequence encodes CASSSWGPATNEKLFF.

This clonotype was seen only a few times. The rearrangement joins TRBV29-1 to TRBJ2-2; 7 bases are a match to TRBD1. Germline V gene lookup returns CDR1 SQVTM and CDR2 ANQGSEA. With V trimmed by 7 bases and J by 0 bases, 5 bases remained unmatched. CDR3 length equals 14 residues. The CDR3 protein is CSARQGSNTGELFF. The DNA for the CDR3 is TGCAGCGCCCGACAGGGTTCGAACACCGGGGAGCTGTTTTTT.

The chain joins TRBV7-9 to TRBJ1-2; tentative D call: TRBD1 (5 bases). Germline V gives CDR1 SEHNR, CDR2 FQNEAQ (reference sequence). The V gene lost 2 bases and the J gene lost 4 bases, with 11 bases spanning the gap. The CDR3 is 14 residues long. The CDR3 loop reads CASSLTTGPYGYTF. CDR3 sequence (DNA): TGTGCCAGCAGCTTAACTACAGGACCCTATGGCTACACCTTC.

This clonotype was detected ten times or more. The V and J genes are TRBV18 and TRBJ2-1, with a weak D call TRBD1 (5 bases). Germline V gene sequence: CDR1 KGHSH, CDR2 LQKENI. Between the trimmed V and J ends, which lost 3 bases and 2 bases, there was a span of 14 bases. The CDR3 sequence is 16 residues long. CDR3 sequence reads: CASSPGPQGPYNEQFF. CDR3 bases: TGTGCCAGCTCACCGGGGCCCCAGGGTCCCTACAATGAGCAGTTCTTC.

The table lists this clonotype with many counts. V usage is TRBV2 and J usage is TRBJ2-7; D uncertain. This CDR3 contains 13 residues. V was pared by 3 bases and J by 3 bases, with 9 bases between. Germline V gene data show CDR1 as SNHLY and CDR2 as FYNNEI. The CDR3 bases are TGTGCCAGCAGTGAGGGCAGGCTCTACGAGCAGTACTTC. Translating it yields CASSEGRLYEQYF.

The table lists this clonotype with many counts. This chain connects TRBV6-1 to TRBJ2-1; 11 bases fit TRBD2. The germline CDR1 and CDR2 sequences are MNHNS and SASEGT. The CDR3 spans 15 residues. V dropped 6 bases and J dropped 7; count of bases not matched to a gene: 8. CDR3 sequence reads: CASRIAGGPRNEQFF. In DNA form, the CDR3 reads TGTGCCAGCAGGATAGCGGGAGGGCCCCGTAATGAGCAGTTCTTC.

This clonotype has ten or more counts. CDR3 DNA sequence: TGTGCCAGCCAGGGACTAGCACACTACGAGCAGTACTTC. It codes for CASQGLAHYEQYF. The chain employs TRBV2 and TRBJ2-7; 9 bases are shared with TRBD2. V lost 8 bases and J lost 3; bases outside the gene matches: 5. The CDR3 runs to 13 residues. Germline CDR1 and CDR2: SNHLY and FYNNEI.

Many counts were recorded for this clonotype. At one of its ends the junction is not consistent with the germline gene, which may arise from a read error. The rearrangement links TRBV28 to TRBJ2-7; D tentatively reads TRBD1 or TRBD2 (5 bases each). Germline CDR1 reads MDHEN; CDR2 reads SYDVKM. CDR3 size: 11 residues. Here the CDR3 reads CASSINRGTHF. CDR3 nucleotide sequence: TGTGCCAGCAGCATAAACAGAGGGACCCACTTC.

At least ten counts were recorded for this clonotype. The CDR3 loop reads CASSEGSSYEQYF. For the CDR3, the DNA is TGCGCCAGCAGTGAGGGGAGCTCCTACGAGCAGTACTTC. V usage is TRBV10-2 and J usage is TRBJ2-7; D might be TRBD2 (5 bases). This CDR3 comprises 13 residues. Per the germline V gene, CDR1 is WSHSY and CDR2 is SAAADI. The V and J ends lost 2 bases and 0 bases respectively, with 5 bases between them.

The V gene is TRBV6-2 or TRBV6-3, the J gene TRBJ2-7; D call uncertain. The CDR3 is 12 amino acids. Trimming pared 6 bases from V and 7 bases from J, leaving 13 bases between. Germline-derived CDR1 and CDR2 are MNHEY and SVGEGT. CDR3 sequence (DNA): TGTGCCAGCAGGACCTGGACCGGGGAGCAGTACTTC. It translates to CASRTWTGEQYF.

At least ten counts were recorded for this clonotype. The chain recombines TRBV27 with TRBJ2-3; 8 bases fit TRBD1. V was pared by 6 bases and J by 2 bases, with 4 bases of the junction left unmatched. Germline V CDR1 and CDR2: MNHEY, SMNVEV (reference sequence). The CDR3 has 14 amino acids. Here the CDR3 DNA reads TGTGCCAGCAGGAGACAGGGGACCACAGATACGCAGTATTTT. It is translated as CASRRQGTTDTQYF.

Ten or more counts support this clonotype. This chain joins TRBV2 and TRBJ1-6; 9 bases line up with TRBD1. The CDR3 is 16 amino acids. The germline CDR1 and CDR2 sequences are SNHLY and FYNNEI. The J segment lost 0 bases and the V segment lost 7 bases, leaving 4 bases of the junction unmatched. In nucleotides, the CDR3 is TGTGCCAGCACCCAGACAGGGGGCTCCTATAATTCACCCCTCCACTTT. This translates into CASTQTGGSYNSPLHF.

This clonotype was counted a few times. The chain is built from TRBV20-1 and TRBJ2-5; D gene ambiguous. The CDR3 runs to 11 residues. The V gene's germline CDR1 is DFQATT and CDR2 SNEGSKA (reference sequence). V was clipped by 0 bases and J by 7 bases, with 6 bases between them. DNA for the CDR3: TGCAGTGCTAGAGATATTAGGACCCAGTACTTC. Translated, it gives CSARDIRTQYF.

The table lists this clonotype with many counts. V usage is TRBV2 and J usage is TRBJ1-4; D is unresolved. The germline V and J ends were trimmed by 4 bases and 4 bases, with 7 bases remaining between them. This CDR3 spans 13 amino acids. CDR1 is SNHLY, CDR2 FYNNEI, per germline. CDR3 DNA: TGTGCCAGCAGTGGGAGGAGTAATGAAAAACTGTTTTTT. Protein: CASSGRSNEKLFF. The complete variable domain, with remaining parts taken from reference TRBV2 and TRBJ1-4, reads EPEVTQTPSHQVTQMGQEVILRCVPISNHLYFYWYRQILGQKVEFLVSFYNNEISEKSEIFDDQFSVERPDGSNFTLKIRSTKLEDSAMYFCASSGRSNEKLFFGSGTQLSVL.

The CDR3 sequence: CASSLAGIGGGEQYF. CDR3 in DNA: TGTGCCAGCAGCTTAGCGGGGATAGGGGGCGGTGAGCAGTACTTC. The rearrangement joins TRBV7-6 to TRBJ2-7; 7 nucleotides match TRBD1. CDR1 is SGHVS, CDR2 FNYEAQ, per germline. This CDR3 has 15 amino acids. V trimming: 0 bases; J trimming: 7 bases; junction bases outside the gene matches: 9.

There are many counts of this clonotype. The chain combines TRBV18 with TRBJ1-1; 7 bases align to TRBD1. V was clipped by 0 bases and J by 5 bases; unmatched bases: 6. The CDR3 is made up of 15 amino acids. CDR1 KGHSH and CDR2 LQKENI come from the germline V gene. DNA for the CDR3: TGTGCCAGCTCACCACCTCAGGGGGGAAAAACTGAAGCTTTCTTT. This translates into CASSPPQGGKTEAFF.

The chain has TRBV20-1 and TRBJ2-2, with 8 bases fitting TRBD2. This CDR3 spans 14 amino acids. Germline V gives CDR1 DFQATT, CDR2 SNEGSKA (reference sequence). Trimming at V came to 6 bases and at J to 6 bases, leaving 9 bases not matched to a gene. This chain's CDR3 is CSARTSPLSGELFF. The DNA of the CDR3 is TGCAGTGCGCGGACTAGCCCCCTATCCGGGGAGCTGTTTTTT.

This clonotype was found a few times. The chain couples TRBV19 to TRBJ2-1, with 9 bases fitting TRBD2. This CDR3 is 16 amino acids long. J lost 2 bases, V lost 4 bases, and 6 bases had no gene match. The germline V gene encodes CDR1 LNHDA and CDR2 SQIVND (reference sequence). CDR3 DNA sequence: TGTGCCAGTAGTAGCCTTAGCGGGAGCCCCTACAATGAGCAGTTCTTC. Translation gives CASSSLSGSPYNEQFF.

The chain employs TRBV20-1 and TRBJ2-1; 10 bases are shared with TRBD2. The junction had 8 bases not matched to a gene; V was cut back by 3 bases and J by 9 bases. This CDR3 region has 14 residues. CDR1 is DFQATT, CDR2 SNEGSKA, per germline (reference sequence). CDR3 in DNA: TGCAGTGCTAGTTCGCCTAGCGGGAGTCGTGAGCAGTTCTTC. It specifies CSASSPSGSREQFF.

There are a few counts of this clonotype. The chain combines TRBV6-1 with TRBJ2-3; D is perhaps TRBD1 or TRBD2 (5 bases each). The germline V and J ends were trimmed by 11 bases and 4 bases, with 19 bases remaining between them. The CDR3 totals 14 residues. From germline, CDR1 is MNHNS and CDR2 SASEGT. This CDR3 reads CAVGAPSRADTQYF. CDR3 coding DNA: TGTGCCGTCGGGGCCCCTAGCAGAGCAGATACGCAGTATTTT.